The clone carrying this T cell receptor beta chain has only a few counts. What it binds is unknown. General study points: Tumor Tregs overlapped most with tumor, then blood, naive CD4+ cells.

V was shortened by 1 base and J by 0 bases, with 16 bases between the two germline ends. The CDR3 is 17 amino acids. Naive CD4+ T cells were purified with Tregs depleted by CD25. Full-length variable regions came from constant-region reverse primers plus semi-nested Nested Universal Primer A PCR. TCRdb passed the 5' RACE reads through MiXCR, listing each CDR3 protein once. In the table there are tens of thousands of distinct CDR3 sequences, 28% of which are singletons. The source is a female donor with breast cancer. J is TRBJ2-7 and V is TRBV12-3 or TRBV12-4; perhaps D is TRBD1 or TRBD2 (6 bases each). Input material: naive CD4+ T cells sorted from blood. The subset was: naive CD4+ T cells, CD4+CD45RA+CD25-. The DNA of the CDR3 is TGTGCCAGCAGTTTAGAGGGGGGAGAGGCGGCCTCCTACGAGCAGTACTTC. Its translation: CASSLEGGEAASYEQYF.